What follows describes a single T cell receptor (beta chain). These data are taken from a study of blood T cell repertoires in COVID-19. For the study at large: Samples representing acute and convalescent COVID-19 were sourced from the United States, Italy and Spain. PBMCs, B-cell-depleted T cells, or T cells provided the cDNA or gDNA that made up the material.

Libraries were prepared by immunoSEQ multiplex PCR; TCRdb keeps only in-frame clonotypes and omits some of them. The sample contains 150,000 to 200,000 clones, less than 85% of which appear only once. V trimming: 1 base; J trimming: 4 bases; junction bases outside the gene matches: 9. This CDR3 spans 16 amino acids. Looked up from germline, CDR1 is MGHRA and CDR2 is YSYEKL. The sequenced sample consisted of peripheral blood. V is TRBV4-1 and J is TRBJ1-1; 7 bases map to TRBD1. The source is a woman at least 80 years old with acute or convalescent COVID-19. The DNA for the CDR3 is TGCGCCAGCAGCCAAGGAAGGGGGCCTGGTTCCACTGAAGCTTTCTTT. Amino acids: CASSQGRGPGSTEAFF.